This T cell receptor (beta chain) appears in the sequencing data of a study of cytomegalovirus exposure and HLA in healthy donors. V lost 5 bases and J lost 5; bases outside the gene matches: 12. Germline loops: CDR1 LNHNV, CDR2 YYDKDF (reference sequence). This CDR3 has 15 amino acids. Turning to this clone: The antigen is unknown.

Researchers ran the PCR with 60 Vbeta and 13 Jbeta primers. Assay: immunoSEQ multiplex PCR; the TCRdb copy retains only in-frame clones and omits some. Found here are around 150,000 clones, about 80% of them singletons; the top ten hold roughly 9.7%. Broader study findings: In a later analysis, donors in an Asian-associated ancestry cluster reportedly had fewer N-insertions in productive TCRs than the cohort mean.

The material sequenced was PBMCs. The J gene is TRBJ2-7, the V gene TRBV15; 7 nucleotides line up with TRBD1. This TCR derives from a man aged 18 to 29 in good health and CMV-seropositive. CDR3 sequence (DNA): TGTGCCACCAGCGCCACCCGGGACAGAATCCACGAGCAGTACTTC. Translating it yields CATSATRDRIHEQYF. Complete variable domain (other parts from reference TRBV15 and TRBJ2-7): DAMVIQNPRYQVTQFGKPVTLSCSQTLNHNVMYWYQQKSSQAPKLLFHYYDKDFNNEADTPDNFQSRRPNTSFCFLDIRSPGLGDTAMYLCATSATRDRIHEQYFGPGTRLTVT.